This is a list of T cell receptor beta chains from one sample in a study of cytomegalovirus exposure and HLA in healthy donors. Profiled with immunoSEQ multiplex PCR; TCRdb holds only in-frame clones, not every one. The top ten clones hold 6.5% to 7.5% of a sample with around 150,000 clones, approximately 80% of them seen once. Sequenced input: PBMCs. Receptor source: a woman aged 25-40 years in good health and CMV-seropositive. The CDR3 runs from the conserved cysteine through the conserved F or W. A D gene is named only where the DNA matches it firmly. Clone size is not always given. Where it is, it says once, few, many or a class for expanded clones.

size: once
D: TRBD1
J: TRBJ1-2
V: TRBV5-6
DNA: TGTGCCAGCAGCTTGGGACAGGGGGGCTACACCTTC
CDR3: CASSLGQGGYTF

size: .
D: TRBD1
J: TRBJ1-3
V: TRBV5-1
DNA: TGCGCCAGCAGATTCGACAGGGGGCCTGGAAACACCATATATTTT
CDR3: CASRFDRGPGNTIYF

size: .
D: .
J: TRBJ1-6
V: TRBV9
DNA: TGTGCCAGCAGCGTAGCGGCGGGATTAACGGACTATCTCCACTTT
CDR3: CASSVAAGLTDYLHF

size: .
D: .
J: TRBJ2-7
V: TRBV29-1
DNA: TGCAGCGTTCCCCATTCGGGCGAGCAGTACTTC
CDR3: CSVPHSGEQYF

size: .
D: .
J: TRBJ1-5
V: TRBV28
DNA: TGTGCCAGCAGTTTAACTATCCCCAGCTCTGAGATCGATAGCAATCAGCCCCAGCATTTT
CDR3: CASSLTIPSSEIDSNQPQHF

size: .
D: TRBD2
J: TRBJ2-5
V: TRBV6-1
DNA: TGTGCCAGCAGTGAGGGAGGGCCACGGACCCAGTACTTC
CDR3: CASSEGGPRTQYF

size: .
D: .
J: TRBJ2-1
V: TRBV9
DNA: TGTGCCAGCAGCAAATCGAATGAGCAGTTCTTC
CDR3: CASSKSNEQFF

size: once
D: TRBD1
J: TRBJ1-2
V: TRBV7-2
DNA: TGTGCCAGCAGCTTAGGGGGGGGACAGGGGGCGCGTGGCTACACCTTC
CDR3: CASSLGGGQGARGYTF

size: .
D: TRBD2
J: TRBJ2-3
V: TRBV4-3
DNA: TGCGCCAGCAGCCAAGCCCCGGGACTAGCTCCAGATACGCAGTATTTT
CDR3: CASSQAPGLAPDTQYF

size: .
D: TRBD2
J: TRBJ2-2
V: TRBV5-3
DNA: TGTGCCAGAAGCTTGGCCGGGAGGGATTACACCGGGGAGCTGTTTTTT
CDR3: CARSLAGRDYTGELFF

size: once
D: .
J: TRBJ2-3
V: TRBV6-1
DNA: TGTGCCAGCAGTGATGGCGGGGTCGGCACAGATACGCAGTATTTT
CDR3: CASSDGGVGTDTQYF

size: .
D: .
J: TRBJ1-2
V: TRBV19
DNA: TGTGCCAGTAGTACAGCAGGGAAAACGGGTTACTATGGCTACACCTTC
CDR3: CASSTAGKTGYYGYTF

size: .
D: .
J: TRBJ1-1
V: TRBV9
DNA: TGTGCCAGCAGCGTAATCCGGGGAGGGGACACTGAAGCTTTCTTT
CDR3: CASSVIRGGDTEAFF

size: once
D: TRBD1
J: TRBJ2-1
V: TRBV4-2
DNA: TGTGCCAGCAGCCAATCGGTTGACAGGGCCTCTGAGCAGTTCTTC
CDR3: CASSQSVDRASEQFF

size: .
D: .
J: TRBJ1-1
V: TRBV9
DNA: TGTGCCAGCAGCCCCCGAAGGGAGGCCTACACTGAAGCTTTCTTT
CDR3: CASSPRREAYTEAFF

size: .
D: .
J: TRBJ1-5
V: TRBV5-1
DNA: TGCGCCAGCAGCTTGGGCGATAATCAGCCCCAGCATTTT
CDR3: CASSLGDNQPQHF

size: once
D: .
J: TRBJ1-5
V: TRBV19
DNA: TGTGCCAGTAATACTCCAGGGCGCAATCAGCCCCAGCATTTT
CDR3: CASNTPGRNQPQHF

size: .
D: .
J: TRBJ1-4
V: TRBV5-4
DNA: TGTGGCAGCAGCTGGCAGTCTAATGAAAAACTGTTTTTT
CDR3: CGSSWQSNEKLFF

size: .
D: TRBD1
J: TRBJ1-5
V: TRBV27
DNA: TGTGCCAGCAGTTCCCACGTCCGGGACAGGGGGCTCTTCTATGGCAATCAGCCCCAGCATTTT
CDR3: CASSSHVRDRGLFYGNQPQHF

size: once
D: .
J: TRBJ2-3
V: TRBV9
DNA: TGTGCCAGCAGCGCCCTCAGAGATACGCAGTATTTT
CDR3: CASSALRDTQYF

size: once
D: .
J: TRBJ1-2
V: TRBV5-8
DNA: TGTGCCAGCAGCTTGATGGGGCCGAGGTACTATGGCTACACCTTC
CDR3: CASSLMGPRYYGYTF

size: .
D: .
J: TRBJ2-7
V: TRBV7-9
DNA: TGTGCCAGCAGCCGACCGGGAAGAAGATACGAGCAGTACTTC
CDR3: CASSRPGRRYEQYF

size: .
D: TRBD1
J: TRBJ1-2
V: TRBV6-5
DNA: TGTGCCAGCAGTTACTCGTGGGACAGGGGTTTTGGCTACACCTTC
CDR3: CASSYSWDRGFGYTF

size: .
D: TRBD1
J: TRBJ1-1
V: TRBV27
DNA: TGTGCCAGCAGTGCTATCAGGGGGAGCACTGAAGCTTTCTTT
CDR3: CASSAIRGSTEAFF

size: .
D: TRBD1
J: TRBJ2-1
V: TRBV6-5
DNA: TGTGCCAGCACCTCGGGACAGGGTGAAGGCAATGAGCAGTTCTTC
CDR3: CASTSGQGEGNEQFF

size: .
D: TRBD1
J: TRBJ1-2
V: TRBV11-1
DNA: TGTGCCAGCAGCATGGGACAGGGAATAAGAGGCTACACCTTC
CDR3: CASSMGQGIRGYTF

size: .
D: .
J: TRBJ1-6
V: TRBV4-3
DNA: TGCGCCAGCAGCCGAGACGGAGTTACGGCGGGTTTAAATTCACCCCTCCACTTT
CDR3: CASSRDGVTAGLNSPLHF

size: .
D: TRBD2
J: TRBJ2-1
V: TRBV2
DNA: TGTGCCAGCAGTGGTAGACTAGCGGGGGAGGTGGAGCAGTTCTTC
CDR3: CASSGRLAGEVEQFF

size: .
D: TRBD1
J: TRBJ1-2
V: TRBV28
DNA: TGTGCCAGCAGAAGGGCGGGGACAGCTACTAACTATGGCTACACCTTC
CDR3: CASRRAGTATNYGYTF

size: .
D: TRBD1
J: TRBJ2-1
V: TRBV5-1
DNA: TGCGCCAGCAGCACCGGGACAGTCCACCACAATGAGCAGTTCTTC
CDR3: CASSTGTVHHNEQFF

size: .
D: TRBD1
J: TRBJ1-6
V: TRBV25-1
DNA: TGTGCCAGCAGTGCTTCCACAGGGGGGGAAAATTCACCCCTCCACTTT
CDR3: CASSASTGGENSPLHF

size: .
D: TRBD1
J: TRBJ2-7
V: TRBV6-5
DNA: TGTGCCAGCAGCTCCAGGACAGGGCTCGAGCAGTACTTC
CDR3: CASSSRTGLEQYF

size: .
D: TRBD1
J: TRBJ2-2
V: TRBV11-2
DNA: TGTGCCAGCAGCTTAGGGGGGACAGGGGCCACCGGGGAGCTGTTTTTT
CDR3: CASSLGGTGATGELFF

size: .
D: TRBD2
J: TRBJ2-1
V: TRBV9
DNA: TGTGCCAGCAGCGAACCGACTAGCGGGGGGAGCAATGAGCAGTTCTTC
CDR3: CASSEPTSGGSNEQFF

size: few
D: TRBD1
J: TRBJ2-7
V: TRBV19
DNA: TGTGCCAGTAGTCTGGGACAGGGGTTAACGGGCGAGCAGTACTTC
CDR3: CASSLGQGLTGEQYF

size: once
D: .
J: TRBJ1-2
V: TRBV4-3
DNA: TGCGCCAGCAGCCGCGACATAACCCCCAGGGTAACAGGCTACACCTTC
CDR3: CASSRDITPRVTGYTF

size: .
D: .
J: TRBJ2-7
V: TRBV10-1
DNA: TGCGCCAGCAGCCCCGACAGGCCGCCCTACGAGCAGTACTTC
CDR3: CASSPDRPPYEQYF

size: once
D: .
J: TRBJ2-3
V: TRBV5-1
DNA: TGCGCCAGCAACTCTCCGATGGGGGCGGGAGATACGCAGTATTTT
CDR3: CASNSPMGAGDTQYF

size: .
D: TRBD1
J: TRBJ2-1
V: TRBV11-3
DNA: TGTGCCAGCAGCTTCGGGACAGGGCCGGACAATGAGCAGTTCTTC
CDR3: CASSFGTGPDNEQFF

size: .
D: .
J: TRBJ1-5
V: TRBV6-1
DNA: TGTGCCAGCAGTGAACATGAGGGCTTAGGATCTCAGCCCCAGCATTTT
CDR3: CASSEHEGLGSQPQHF

size: .
D: TRBD2
J: TRBJ2-3
V: TRBV9
DNA: TGTGCCAGCAGCGTCGGGGGGGGCTCCCCAGATACGCAGTATTTT
CDR3: CASSVGGGSPDTQYF

size: once
D: TRBD1
J: TRBJ1-1
V: TRBV12-5
DNA: TGTGCTAGTGGTTTGGTCCCCGGGACAGGGGGCGCCGGAACTGAAGCTTTCTTT
CDR3: CASGLVPGTGGAGTEAFF

size: .
D: .
J: TRBJ2-3
V: TRBV7-9
DNA: TGTGCCAGCCCTCCCCCTAGCACAGATACGCAGTATTTT
CDR3: CASPPPSTDTQYF

size: .
D: TRBD1
J: TRBJ2-1
V: TRBV6-5
DNA: TGTGCCAGCAGGTTTACCGGGACAGGGATTGAGCAGTTCTTC
CDR3: CASRFTGTGIEQFF

size: .
D: TRBD1
J: TRBJ1-4
V: TRBV7-9
DNA: TGTGCCAGCAGCGTCCCCAGGGGGAGGAATGAAAAACTGTTTTTT
CDR3: CASSVPRGRNEKLFF

size: .
D: TRBD1
J: TRBJ2-5
V: TRBV9
DNA: TGTGCCAGCAGCGTGCGACAGGGAGCGGAAGAGACCCAGTACTTC
CDR3: CASSVRQGAEETQYF

size: .
D: TRBD1
J: TRBJ1-1
V: TRBV13
DNA: TGTGCCAGCAGCACTAGGACAGGGTGGGCTTTCTTT
CDR3: CASSTRTGWAFF

size: .
D: TRBD1
J: TRBJ2-5
V: TRBV7-9
DNA: TGTGCCAGCAGCTCGGGACAGGGTATGGCGTCCCAGTACTTC
CDR3: CASSSGQGMASQYF

size: .
D: .
J: TRBJ1-3
V: TRBV4-2
DNA: TGTGCCAGCAGCCGTCATGGACGGGACTCTGGAAACACCATATATTTT
CDR3: CASSRHGRDSGNTIYF

size: .
D: TRBD1
J: TRBJ1-1
V: TRBV4-1
DNA: TGCGCCAGCAGCCAAGCGGGACAGGGGAACACTGAAGCTTTCTTT
CDR3: CASSQAGQGNTEAFF

size: .
D: .
J: TRBJ1-5
V: TRBV7-2
DNA: TGTGCCAGCAGCCCACCGGGATCCCCAAATCAGCCCCAGCATTTT
CDR3: CASSPPGSPNQPQHF

size: .
D: .
J: TRBJ2-1
V: TRBV5-1
DNA: TGCGCCAGCAGCCGAGCGTCAGGGGCCAGCTCCTACAATGAGCAGTTCTTC
CDR3: CASSRASGASSYNEQFF

size: .
D: .
J: TRBJ2-7
V: TRBV20-1
DNA: TGCAGTGCCGTCAGGGTATACGAGCAGTACTTC
CDR3: CSAVRVYEQYF

size: .
D: .
J: TRBJ1-5
V: TRBV19
DNA: TGTGCCAGTAGCGCCGGACTGTATAGCAATCAGCCCCAGCATTTT
CDR3: CASSAGLYSNQPQHF